This T cell receptor beta chain was identified during a study of cytomegalovirus exposure and HLA in healthy donors. Overall study results and limits: Most CMV-associated TCR beta chains were later found to appear HLA-restricted. The study dropped some indistinguishable V segments, TRBV6-2 and TRBV6-3 among them. Across donors, presence/absence analyses took sequencing depth to be roughly uniform. Researchers had no immune exposure information except CMV serostatus available.

This clone was detected once. The antigen is undetermined. V lost 9 bases, J lost 5 bases, and 7 bases stayed unmatched. Germline V lookup: CDR1 MNHNS, CDR2 SASEGT. This CDR3 is 12 amino acids long. Primers for the PCR totalled 60 Vbeta and 13 Jbeta. Measured with immunoSEQ multiplex PCR; TCRdb has only the in-frame clones, and not every one. The sample contains about 130,000 clones, 80% to 90% of which appear only once. This receptor was identified in a male donor in good health and CMV-seropositive. The rearrangement uses TRBV6-1 and TRBJ2-7; 7 positions match TRBD1. The sequenced material came from PBMCs. The CDR3 here is CASTGASDEQYF. The DNA for the CDR3 is TGTGCCAGTACAGGGGCATCTGACGAGCAGTACTTC.